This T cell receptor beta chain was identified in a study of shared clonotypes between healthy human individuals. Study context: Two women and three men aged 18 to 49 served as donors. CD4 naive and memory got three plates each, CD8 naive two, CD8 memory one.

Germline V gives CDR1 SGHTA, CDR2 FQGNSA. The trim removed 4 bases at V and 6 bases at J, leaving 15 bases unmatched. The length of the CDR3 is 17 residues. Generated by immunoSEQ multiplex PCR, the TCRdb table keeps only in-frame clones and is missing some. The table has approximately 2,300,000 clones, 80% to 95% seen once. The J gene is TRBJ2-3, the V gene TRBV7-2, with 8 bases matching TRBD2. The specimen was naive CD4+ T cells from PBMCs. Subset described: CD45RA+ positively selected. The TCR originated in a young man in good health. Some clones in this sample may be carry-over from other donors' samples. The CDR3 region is CASSSRTGAGGWDTQYF. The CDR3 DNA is TGTGCCAGCAGCTCAAGGACGGGGGCGGGAGGCTGGGATACGCAGTATTTT.